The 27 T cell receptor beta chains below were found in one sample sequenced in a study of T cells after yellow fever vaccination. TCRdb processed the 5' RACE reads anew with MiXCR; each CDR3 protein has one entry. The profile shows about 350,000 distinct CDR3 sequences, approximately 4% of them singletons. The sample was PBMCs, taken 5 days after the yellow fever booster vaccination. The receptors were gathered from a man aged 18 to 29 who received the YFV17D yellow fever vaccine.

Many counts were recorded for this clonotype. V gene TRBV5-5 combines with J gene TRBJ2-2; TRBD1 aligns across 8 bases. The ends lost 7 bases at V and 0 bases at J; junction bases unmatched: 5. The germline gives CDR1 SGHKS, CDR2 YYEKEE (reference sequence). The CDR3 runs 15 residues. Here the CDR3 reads CASLVTGANTGELFF. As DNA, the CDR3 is TGTGCCAGCTTGGTGACAGGGGCGAACACCGGGGAGCTGTTTTTT.

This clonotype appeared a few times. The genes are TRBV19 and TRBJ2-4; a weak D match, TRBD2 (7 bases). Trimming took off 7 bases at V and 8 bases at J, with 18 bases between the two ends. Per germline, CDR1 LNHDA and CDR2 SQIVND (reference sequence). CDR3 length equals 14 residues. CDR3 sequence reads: CASTVGGGWDIQYF. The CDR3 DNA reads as TGTGCCAGTACCGTGGGAGGGGGATGGGACATTCAGTACTTC.

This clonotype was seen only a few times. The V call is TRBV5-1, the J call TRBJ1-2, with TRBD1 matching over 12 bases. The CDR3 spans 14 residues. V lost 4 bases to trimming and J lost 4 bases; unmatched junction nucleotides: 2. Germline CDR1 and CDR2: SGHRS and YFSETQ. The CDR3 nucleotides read TGCGCCAGCAGCCTGGGACAGGGGGCCTATGGCTACACCTTC. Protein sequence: CASSLGQGAYGYTF.

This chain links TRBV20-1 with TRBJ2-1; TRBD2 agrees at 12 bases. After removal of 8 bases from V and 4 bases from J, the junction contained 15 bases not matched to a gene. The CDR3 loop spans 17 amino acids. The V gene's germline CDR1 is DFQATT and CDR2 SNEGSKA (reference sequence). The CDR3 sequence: CSPVQLAGGRAYNEQFF. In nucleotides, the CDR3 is TGCAGTCCCGTTCAGCTAGCGGGGGGGCGTGCATACAATGAGCAGTTCTTC.

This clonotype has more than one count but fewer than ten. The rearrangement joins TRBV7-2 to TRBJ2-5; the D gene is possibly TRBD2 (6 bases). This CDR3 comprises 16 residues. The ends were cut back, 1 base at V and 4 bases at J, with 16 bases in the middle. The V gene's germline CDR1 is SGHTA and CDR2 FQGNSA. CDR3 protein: CASSLGRAGNGETQYF. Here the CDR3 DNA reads TGTGCCAGCAGCTTAGGCCGTGCGGGGAATGGAGAGACCCAGTACTTC.

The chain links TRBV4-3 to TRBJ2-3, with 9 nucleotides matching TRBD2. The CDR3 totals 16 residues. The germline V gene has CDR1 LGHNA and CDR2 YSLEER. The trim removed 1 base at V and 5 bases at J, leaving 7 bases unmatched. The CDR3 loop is CASSQGTSAQGDTQYF. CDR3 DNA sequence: TGCGCCAGCAGCCAAGGGACTAGCGCGCAGGGAGATACGCAGTATTTT.

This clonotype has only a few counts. Here the CDR3 reads CASSGHGGTEAFF. Written as DNA, the CDR3 is TGTGCCAGCAGCGGACACGGGGGCACTGAAGCTTTCTTT. The genes are TRBV6-5 and TRBJ1-1, with D perhaps TRBD1 (5 bases). V lost 6 bases, J lost 4 bases, and 12 bases lay in between. This CDR3 spans 13 amino acids. Per the germline V gene, CDR1 is MNHEY and CDR2 is SVGAGI.

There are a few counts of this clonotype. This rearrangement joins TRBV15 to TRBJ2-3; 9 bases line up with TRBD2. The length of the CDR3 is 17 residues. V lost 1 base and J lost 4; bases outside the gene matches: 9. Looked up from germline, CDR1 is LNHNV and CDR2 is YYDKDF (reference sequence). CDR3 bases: TGTGCCACCAGCAGAGTTCCTGGCGGGGGGGCCCCAGATACGCAGTATTTT. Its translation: CATSRVPGGGAPDTQYF.

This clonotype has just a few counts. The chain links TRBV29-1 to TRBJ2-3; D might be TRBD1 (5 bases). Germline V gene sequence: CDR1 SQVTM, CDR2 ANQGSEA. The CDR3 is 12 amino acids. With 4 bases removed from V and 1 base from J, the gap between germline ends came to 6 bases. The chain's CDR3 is CSVVRGTDTQYF. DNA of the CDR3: TGCAGCGTTGTCAGGGGCACAGATACGCAGTATTTT.

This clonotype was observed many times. The CDR3 DNA is TGCAGCGCCCCCGCCGGTACCGGGGAGCTGTTTTTT. It translates to CSAPAGTGELFF. The rearrangement uses TRBV29-1 and TRBJ2-2; no clear D gene. Germline loops: CDR1 SQVTM, CDR2 ANQGSEA. V was clipped by 7 bases and J by 5 bases, with 11 bases between them. This CDR3 region has 12 residues.

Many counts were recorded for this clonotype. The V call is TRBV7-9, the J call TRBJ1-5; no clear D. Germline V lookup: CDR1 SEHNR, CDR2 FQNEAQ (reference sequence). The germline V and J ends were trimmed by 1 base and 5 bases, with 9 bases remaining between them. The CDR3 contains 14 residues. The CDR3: CASSLGETHQPQHF. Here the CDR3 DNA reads TGTGCCAGCAGCTTAGGGGAGACCCATCAGCCCCAGCATTTT.

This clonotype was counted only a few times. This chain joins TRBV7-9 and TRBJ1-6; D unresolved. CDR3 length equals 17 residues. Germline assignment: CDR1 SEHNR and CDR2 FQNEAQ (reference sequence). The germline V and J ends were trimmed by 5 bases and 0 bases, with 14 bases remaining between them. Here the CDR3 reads CASSLISPSSYNSPLHF. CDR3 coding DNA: TGTGCCAGCAGCCTCATCTCACCTAGCTCCTATAATTCACCCCTCCACTTT.

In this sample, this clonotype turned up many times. The CDR3 sequence: CASSWGTGADTEAFF. DNA for the CDR3: TGTGCCAGCAGTTGGGGGACAGGGGCGGACACTGAAGCTTTCTTT. V and J are TRBV12-3 or TRBV12-4 and TRBJ1-1; 10 bases align to TRBD1. J gave up 3 bases and V 4 bases, and 5 bases lay outside the gene matches. This CDR3 is built from 15 residues.

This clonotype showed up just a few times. The CDR3 bases are TGCGCCAGCAGCATCTGGACAGGTGCGAACACCGGGGAGCTGTTTTTT. Its translation: CASSIWTGANTGELFF. The chain carries TRBV5-1 and TRBJ2-2, with 7 bases identical to TRBD1. The J segment lost 0 bases and the V segment lost 4 bases, leaving 6 bases of the junction unmatched. The CDR3 extends over 16 amino acids. Germline CDR1 SGHRS, CDR2 YFSETQ.

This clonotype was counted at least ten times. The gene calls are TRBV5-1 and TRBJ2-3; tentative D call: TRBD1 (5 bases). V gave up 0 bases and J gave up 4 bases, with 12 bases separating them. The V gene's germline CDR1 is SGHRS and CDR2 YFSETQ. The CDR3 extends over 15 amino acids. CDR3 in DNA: TGCGCCAGCAGCTTGGAGGGGCAAAGCGCAGATACGCAGTATTTT. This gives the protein CASSLEGQSADTQYF.

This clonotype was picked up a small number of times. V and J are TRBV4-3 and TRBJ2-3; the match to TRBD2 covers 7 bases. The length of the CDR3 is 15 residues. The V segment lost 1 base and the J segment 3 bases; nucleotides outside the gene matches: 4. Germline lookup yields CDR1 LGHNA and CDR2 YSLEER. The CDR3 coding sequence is TGCGCCAGCAGCCAAGTCTGGCGGGGGACAGATACGCAGTATTTT. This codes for CASSQVWRGTDTQYF.

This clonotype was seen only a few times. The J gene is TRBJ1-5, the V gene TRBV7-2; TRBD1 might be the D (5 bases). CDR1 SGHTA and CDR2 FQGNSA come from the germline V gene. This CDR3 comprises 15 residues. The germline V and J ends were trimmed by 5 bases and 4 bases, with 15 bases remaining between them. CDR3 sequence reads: CASSPPGGRNQPQHF. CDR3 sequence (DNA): TGTGCCAGCAGCCCACCTGGGGGAAGAAATCAGCCCCAGCATTTT.

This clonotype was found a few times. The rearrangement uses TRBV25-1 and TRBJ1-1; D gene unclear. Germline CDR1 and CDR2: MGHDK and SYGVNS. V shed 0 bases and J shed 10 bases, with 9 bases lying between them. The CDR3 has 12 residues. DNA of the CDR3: TGTGCCAGCAGTGAATATGTCGGAGGAGCTTTCTTT. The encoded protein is CASSEYVGGAFF.

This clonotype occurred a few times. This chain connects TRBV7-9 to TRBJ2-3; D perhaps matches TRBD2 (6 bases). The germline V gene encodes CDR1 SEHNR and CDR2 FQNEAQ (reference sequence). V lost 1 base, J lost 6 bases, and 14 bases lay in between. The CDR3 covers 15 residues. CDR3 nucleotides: TGTGCCAGCAGCTTAGGTGTACTAGCAAGCGATACGCAGTATTTT. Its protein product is CASSLGVLASDTQYF.

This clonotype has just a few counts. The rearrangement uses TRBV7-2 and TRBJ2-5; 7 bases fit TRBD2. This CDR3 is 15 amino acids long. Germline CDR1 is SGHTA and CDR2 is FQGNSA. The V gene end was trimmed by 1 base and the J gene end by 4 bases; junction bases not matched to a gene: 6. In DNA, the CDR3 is TGTGCCAGCAGCTTAGGTGCGACGGGAGGAGAGACCCAGTACTTC. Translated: CASSLGATGGETQYF.

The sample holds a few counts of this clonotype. This CDR3 is CASSDRRTSTDTQYF. The CDR3 coding sequence is TGTGCCAGCAGCGACCGGCGGACTAGCACAGATACGCAGTATTTT. The gene calls are TRBV7-2 and TRBJ2-3, with D maybe TRBD2 (5 bases). Germline V gene lookup returns CDR1 SGHTA and CDR2 FQGNSA. V lost 5 bases to trimming and J lost 0 bases, with 12 bases between them. This CDR3 comprises 15 residues.

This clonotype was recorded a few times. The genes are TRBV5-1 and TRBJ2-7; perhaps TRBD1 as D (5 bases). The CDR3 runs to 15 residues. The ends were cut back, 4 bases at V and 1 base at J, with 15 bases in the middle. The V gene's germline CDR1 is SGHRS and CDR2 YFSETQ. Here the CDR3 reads CASSPDSGSSYEQYF. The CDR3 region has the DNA TGCGCCAGCAGCCCCGACAGTGGCAGTTCCTACGAGCAGTACTTC.

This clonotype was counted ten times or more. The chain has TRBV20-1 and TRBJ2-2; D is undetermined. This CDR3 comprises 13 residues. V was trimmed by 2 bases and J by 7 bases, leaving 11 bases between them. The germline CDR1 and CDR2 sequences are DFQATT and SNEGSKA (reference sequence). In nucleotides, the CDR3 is TGCAGTGCTAGATTGACCGCTAGCGGGGAGCTGTTTTTT. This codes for CSARLTASGELFF.

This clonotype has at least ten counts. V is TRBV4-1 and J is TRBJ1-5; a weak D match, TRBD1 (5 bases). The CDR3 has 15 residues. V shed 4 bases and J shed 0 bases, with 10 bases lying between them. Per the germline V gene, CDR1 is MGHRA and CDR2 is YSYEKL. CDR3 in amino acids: CASSRLGASNQPQHF. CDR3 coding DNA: TGCGCCAGCAGCCGCCTTGGGGCTAGCAATCAGCCCCAGCATTTT.

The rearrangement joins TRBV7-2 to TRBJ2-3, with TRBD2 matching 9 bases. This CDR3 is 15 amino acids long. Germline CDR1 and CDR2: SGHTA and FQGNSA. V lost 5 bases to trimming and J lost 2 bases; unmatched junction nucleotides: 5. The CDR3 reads CASSPAGGYTDTQYF. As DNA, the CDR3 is TGTGCCAGCAGCCCGGCGGGGGGGTACACAGATACGCAGTATTTT.

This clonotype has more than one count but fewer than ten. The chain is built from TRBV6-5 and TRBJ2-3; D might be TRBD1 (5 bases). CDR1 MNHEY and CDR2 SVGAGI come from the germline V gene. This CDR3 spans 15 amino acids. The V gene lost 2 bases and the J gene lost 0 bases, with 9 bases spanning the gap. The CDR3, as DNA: TGTGCCAGCAGTTACGACAGCGCTAGCACAGATACGCAGTATTTT. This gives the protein CASSYDSASTDTQYF.

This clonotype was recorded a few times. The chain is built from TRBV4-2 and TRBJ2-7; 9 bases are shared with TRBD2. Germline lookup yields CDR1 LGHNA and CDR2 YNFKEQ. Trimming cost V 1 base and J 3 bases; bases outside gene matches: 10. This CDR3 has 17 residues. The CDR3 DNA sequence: TGTGCCAGCAGCCAAGCGGTAGCGGGGGACTCCCTCTACGAGCAGTACTTC. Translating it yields CASSQAVAGDSLYEQYF.